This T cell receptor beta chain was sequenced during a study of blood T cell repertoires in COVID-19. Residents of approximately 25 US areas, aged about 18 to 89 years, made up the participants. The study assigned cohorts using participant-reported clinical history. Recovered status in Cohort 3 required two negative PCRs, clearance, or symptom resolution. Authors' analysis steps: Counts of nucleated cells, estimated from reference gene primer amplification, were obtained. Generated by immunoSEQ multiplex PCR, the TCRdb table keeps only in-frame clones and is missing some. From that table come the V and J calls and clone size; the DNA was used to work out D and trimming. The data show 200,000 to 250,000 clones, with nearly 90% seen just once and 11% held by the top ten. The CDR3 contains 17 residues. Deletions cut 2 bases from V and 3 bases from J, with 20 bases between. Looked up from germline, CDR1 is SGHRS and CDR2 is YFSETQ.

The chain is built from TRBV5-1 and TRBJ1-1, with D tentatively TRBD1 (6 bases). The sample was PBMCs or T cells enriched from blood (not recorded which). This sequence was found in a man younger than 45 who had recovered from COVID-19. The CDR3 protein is CASSFYSGTPEDTEAFF. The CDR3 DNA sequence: TGCGCCAGCAGCTTCTATTCCGGGACACCCGAGGACACTGAAGCTTTCTTT.